This TCR beta chain was recorded in a study of shared clonotypes between healthy human individuals. Study-wide points: Only blood samples were collected, and tissue repertoires likely differ. Non-shared clonotypes displayed generation probabilities falling below those of clonotypes present in all four donors.

On this clone: Its specificity is not known.

It was into CD45RA+ naive and CD45RA-negative memory subsets that the CD4+ cells were split. Sequenced by immunoSEQ multiplex PCR; TCRdb stores in-frame clones only, minus some. The sample holds 2,500,000 or so clones; more than 90% are singletons and the top ten take more than 0.12%. This clonotype originated in a young man in good health. Input material: naive CD4+ T cells sorted from blood. Documented subset: CD45RA+ positively selected.

The CDR3 DNA sequence: TGTGCCAGCAGTCTTTCGAGGGGGGGCCACGAGACCCAGTACTTC. Translating gives CASSLSRGGHETQYF. The chain joins TRBV6-1 to TRBJ2-5; a weak D match, TRBD2 (7 bases). Germline V gives CDR1 MNHNS, CDR2 SASEGT. The CDR3 covers 15 residues. Trimming took 5 bases from V and 5 from J, leaving 18 bases between them.